This record looks at one TCR beta chain sequence and its context. Its specificity is not known. The sample holds other DNA sequences that translate to the same CDR3. The data are from a study of shared clonotypes between healthy human individuals. Study outcomes and limitations: The four-donor shared clonotypes exceeded non-shared clonotypes in generation probability, with non-shared ones scoring lower. Only blood samples were collected, and tissue repertoires likely differ. Of the naive CD4 clonotypes, roughly 5.2% were shared across several donors. Compared with memory subsets, naive subsets generally had larger estimated richness.

V lost 8 bases and J lost 3; bases outside the gene matches: 4. The germline gives CDR1 MNHEY, CDR2 SMNVEV (reference sequence). This CDR3 has 12 residues. Naive-designated CD8 cells lacked CD45RO, were positively enriched for CCR7, and omitted terminally differentiated effector memory CD45RA+ cells. The repertoire was sequenced with immunoSEQ multiplex PCR; TCRdb's copy has only in-frame clones and lacks some. The sample gives about 550,000 clones, around 95% of which show up once; approximately 0.1% is in the top ten. This clonotype originated in a woman aged 30 to 39 in good health. The chain couples TRBV27 to TRBJ2-7; TRBD2 aligns across 7 bases. The specimen sequenced was naive CD8+ T cells sorted from blood. This CDR3 is CASSPSGYEQYF. In DNA, the CDR3 is TGTGCCAGCTCCCCTAGCGGCTACGAGCAGTACTTC.